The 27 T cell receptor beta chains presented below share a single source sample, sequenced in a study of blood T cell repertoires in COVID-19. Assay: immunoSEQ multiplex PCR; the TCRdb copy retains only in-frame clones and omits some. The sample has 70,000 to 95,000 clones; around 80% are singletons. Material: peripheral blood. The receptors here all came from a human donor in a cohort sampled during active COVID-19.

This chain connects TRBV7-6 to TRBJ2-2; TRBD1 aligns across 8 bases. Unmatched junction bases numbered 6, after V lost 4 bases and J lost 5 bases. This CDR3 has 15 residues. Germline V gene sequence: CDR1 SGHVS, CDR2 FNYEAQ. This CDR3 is CASSSDRGGTGELFF. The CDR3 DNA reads TGTGCCAGCAGCTCCGACAGGGGCGGGACCGGGGAGCTGTTTTTT.

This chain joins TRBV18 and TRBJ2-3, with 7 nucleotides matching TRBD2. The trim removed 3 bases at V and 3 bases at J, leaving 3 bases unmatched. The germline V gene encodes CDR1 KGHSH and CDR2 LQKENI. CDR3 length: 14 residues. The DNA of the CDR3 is TGTGCCAGCTCACCGAGCGGGGCGACAGATACGCAGTATTTT. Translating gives CASSPSGATDTQYF.

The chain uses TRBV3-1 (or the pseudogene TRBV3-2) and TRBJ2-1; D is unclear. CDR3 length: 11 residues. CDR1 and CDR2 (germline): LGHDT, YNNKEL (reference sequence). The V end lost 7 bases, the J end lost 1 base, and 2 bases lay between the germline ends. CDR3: CASTSYNEQFF. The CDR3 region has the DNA TGTGCCAGCACGTCCTACAATGAGCAGTTCTTC.

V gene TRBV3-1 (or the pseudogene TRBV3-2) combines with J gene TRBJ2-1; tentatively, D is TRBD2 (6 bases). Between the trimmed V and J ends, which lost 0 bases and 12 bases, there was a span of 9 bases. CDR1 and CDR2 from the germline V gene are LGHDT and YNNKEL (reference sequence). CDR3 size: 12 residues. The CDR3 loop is CASSQDPGGQFF. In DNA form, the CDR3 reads TGTGCCAGCAGCCAAGATCCCGGGGGGCAGTTCTTC.

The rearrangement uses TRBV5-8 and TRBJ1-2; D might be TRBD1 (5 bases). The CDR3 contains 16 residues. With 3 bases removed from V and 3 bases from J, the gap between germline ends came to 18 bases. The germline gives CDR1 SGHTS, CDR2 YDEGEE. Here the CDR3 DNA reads TGTGCCAGCAGCTATTCACTCACGGCCAGGGACTATGGCTACACCTTC. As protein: CASSYSLTARDYGYTF.

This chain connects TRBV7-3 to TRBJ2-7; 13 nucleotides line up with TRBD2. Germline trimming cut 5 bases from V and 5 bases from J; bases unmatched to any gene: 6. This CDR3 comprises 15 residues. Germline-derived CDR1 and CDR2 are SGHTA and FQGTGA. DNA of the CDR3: TGTGCCAGCAGCCTGACTAGCGGGGGGCGACACGAGCAGTACTTC. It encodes CASSLTSGGRHEQYF.

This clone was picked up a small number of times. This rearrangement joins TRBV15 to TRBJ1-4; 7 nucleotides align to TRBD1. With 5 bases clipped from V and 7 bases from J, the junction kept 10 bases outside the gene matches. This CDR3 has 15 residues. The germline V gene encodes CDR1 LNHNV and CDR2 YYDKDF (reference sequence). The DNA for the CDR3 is TGTGCCACCAGCCCCCGATCAGGGGGAGGTGAAAAACTGTTTTTT. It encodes CATSPRSGGGEKLFF.

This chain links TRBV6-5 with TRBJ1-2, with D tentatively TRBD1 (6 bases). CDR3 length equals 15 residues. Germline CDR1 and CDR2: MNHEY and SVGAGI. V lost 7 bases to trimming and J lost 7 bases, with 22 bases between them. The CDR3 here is CASTLKAGGASGYTF. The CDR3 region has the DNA TGTGCCAGCACTCTGAAGGCGGGGGGGGCCAGTGGCTACACCTTC.

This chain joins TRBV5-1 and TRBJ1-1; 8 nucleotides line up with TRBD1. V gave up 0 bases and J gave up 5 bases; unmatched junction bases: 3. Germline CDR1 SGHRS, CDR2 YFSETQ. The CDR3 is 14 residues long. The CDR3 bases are TGCGCCAGCAGCTTGGGAGGACAGGGAACTGAAGCTTTCTTT. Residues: CASSLGGQGTEAFF. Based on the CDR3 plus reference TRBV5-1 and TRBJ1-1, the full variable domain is KAGVTQTPRYLIKTRGQQVTLSCSPISGHRSVSWYQQTPGQGLQFLFEYFSETQRNKGNFPGRFSGRQFSNSRSEMNVSTLELGDSALYLCASSLGGQGTEAFFGQGTRLTVV.

The CDR3 reads CASSLFAQAGTGELFF. For the CDR3, the DNA is TGTGCCAGCAGTTTATTCGCCCAGGCAGGAACCGGGGAGCTGTTTTTT. V gene TRBV28 combines with J gene TRBJ2-2; D is uncertain. Trimming removed 1 base from V and 5 bases from J, with 14 bases in between. CDR3 size: 16 residues. Germline CDR1 MDHEN, CDR2 SYDVKM. Looking up the rest from reference TRBV28 and TRBJ2-2 gives the full variable domain: DVKVTQSSRYLVKRTGEKVFLECVQDMDHENMFWYRQDPGLGLRLIYFSYDVKMKEKGDIPEGYSVSREKKERFSLILESASTNQTSMYLCASSLFAQAGTGELFFGEGSRLTVL.

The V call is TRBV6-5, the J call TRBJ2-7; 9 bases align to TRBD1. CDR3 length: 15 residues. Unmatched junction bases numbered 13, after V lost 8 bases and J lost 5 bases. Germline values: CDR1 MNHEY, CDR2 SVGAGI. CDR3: CASEQPGQGFHEQYF. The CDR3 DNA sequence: TGTGCCAGCGAACAACCGGGACAGGGTTTTCACGAGCAGTACTTC.

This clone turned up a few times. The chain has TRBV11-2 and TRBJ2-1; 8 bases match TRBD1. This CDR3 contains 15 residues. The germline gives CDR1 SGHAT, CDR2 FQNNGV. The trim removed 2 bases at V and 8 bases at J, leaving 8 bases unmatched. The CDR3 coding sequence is TGTGCCAGCAGCTTAAGTCCAGGCAGGGGGCATGAGCAGTTCTTC. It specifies CASSLSPGRGHEQFF.

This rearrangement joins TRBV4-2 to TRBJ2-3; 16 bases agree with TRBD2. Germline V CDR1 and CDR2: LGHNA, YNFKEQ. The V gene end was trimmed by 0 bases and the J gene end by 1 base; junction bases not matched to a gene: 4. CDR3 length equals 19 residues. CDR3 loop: CASSQEGTSGGVGTDTQYF. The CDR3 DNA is TGTGCCAGCAGCCAAGAAGGGACTAGCGGGGGGGTAGGCACAGATACGCAGTATTTT.

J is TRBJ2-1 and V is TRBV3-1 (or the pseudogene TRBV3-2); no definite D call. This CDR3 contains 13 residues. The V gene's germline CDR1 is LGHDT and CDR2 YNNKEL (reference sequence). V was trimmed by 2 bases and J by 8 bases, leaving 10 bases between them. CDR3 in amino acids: CASSQLVSDEQFF. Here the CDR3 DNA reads TGTGCCAGCAGCCAATTGGTAAGCGATGAGCAGTTCTTC.

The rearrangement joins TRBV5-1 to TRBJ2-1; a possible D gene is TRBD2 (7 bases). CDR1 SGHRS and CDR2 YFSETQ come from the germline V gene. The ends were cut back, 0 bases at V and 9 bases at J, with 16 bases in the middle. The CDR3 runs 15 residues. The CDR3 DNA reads TGCGCCAGCAGCTTGGCCGGAAGGGGGAGGGGTGAGCAGTTCTTC. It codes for CASSLAGRGRGEQFF.

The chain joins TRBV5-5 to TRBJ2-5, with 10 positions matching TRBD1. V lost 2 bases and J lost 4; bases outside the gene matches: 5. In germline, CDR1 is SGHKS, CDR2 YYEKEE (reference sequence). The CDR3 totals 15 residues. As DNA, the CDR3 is TGTGCCAGCAGCTTCCCCTGGGACAGGGGAGAGACCCAGTACTTC. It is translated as CASSFPWDRGETQYF.

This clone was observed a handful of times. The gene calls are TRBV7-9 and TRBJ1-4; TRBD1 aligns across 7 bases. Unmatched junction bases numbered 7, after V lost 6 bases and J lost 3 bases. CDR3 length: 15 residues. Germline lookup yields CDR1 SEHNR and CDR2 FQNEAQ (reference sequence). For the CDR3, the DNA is TGTGCCAGCAGACACCAGGGGACAGCTAATGAAAAACTGTTTTTT. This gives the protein CASRHQGTANEKLFF.

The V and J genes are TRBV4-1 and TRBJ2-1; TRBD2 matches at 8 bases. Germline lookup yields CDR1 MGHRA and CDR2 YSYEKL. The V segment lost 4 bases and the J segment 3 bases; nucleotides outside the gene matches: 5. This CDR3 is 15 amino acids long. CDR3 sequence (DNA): TGCGCCAGCAGCCCTCCCGGGGGGGGCTACAATGAGCAGTTCTTC. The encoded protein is CASSPPGGGYNEQFF.

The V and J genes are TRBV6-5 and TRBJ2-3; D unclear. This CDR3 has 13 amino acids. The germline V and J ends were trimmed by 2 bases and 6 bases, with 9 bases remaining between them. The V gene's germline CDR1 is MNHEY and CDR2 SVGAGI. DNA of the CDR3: TGTGCCAGCAGTTACGACTCCACGGATACGCAGTATTTT. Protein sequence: CASSYDSTDTQYF.

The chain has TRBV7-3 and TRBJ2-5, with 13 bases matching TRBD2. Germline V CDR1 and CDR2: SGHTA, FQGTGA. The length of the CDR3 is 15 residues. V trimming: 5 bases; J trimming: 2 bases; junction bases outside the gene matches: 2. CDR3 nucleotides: TGTGCCAGCAGCCTGACTAGCGGGGGGCAAGAGACCCAGTACTTC. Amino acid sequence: CASSLTSGGQETQYF. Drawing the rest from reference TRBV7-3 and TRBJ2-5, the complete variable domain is GAGVSQTPSNKVTEKGKYVELRCDPISGHTALYWYRQSLGQGPEFLIYFQGTGAADDSGLPNDRFFAVRPEGSVSTLKIQRTERGDSAVYLCASSLTSGGQETQYFGPGTRLLVL.

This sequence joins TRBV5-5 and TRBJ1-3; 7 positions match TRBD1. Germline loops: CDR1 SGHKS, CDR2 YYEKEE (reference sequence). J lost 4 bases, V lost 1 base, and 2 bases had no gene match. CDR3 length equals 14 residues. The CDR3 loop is CASSLTGQGNTIYF. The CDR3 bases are TGTGCCAGCAGCTTGACGGGACAGGGAAACACCATATATTTT.

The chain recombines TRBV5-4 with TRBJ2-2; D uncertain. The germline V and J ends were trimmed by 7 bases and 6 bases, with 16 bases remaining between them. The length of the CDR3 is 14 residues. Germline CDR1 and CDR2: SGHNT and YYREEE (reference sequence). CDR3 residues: CASQPSEVAGELFF. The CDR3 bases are TGTGCCAGCCAACCCAGCGAGGTTGCCGGGGAGCTGTTTTTT.

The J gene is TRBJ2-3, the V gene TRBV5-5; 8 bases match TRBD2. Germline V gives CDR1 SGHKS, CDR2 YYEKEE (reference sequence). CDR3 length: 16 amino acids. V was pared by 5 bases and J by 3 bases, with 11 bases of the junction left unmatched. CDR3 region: CASSSVAGWGTDTQYF. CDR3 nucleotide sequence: TGTGCCAGCAGTTCGGTAGCGGGGTGGGGTACAGATACGCAGTATTTT.

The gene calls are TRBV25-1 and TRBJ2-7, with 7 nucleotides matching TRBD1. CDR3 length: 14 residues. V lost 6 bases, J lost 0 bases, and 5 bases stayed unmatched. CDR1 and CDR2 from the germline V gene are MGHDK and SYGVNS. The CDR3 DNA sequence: TGTGCCAGCAGAGCAGGGGGTGGCTCCTACGAGCAGTACTTC. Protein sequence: CASRAGGGSYEQYF.

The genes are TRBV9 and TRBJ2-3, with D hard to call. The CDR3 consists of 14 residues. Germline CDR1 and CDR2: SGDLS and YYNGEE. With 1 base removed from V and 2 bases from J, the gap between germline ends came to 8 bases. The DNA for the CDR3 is TGTGCCAGCAGCGTACGCAGTTACACAGATACGCAGTATTTT. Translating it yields CASSVRSYTDTQYF.

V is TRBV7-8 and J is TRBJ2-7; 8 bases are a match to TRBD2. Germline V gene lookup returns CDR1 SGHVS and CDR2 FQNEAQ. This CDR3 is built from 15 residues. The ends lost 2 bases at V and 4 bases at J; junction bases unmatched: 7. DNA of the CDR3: TGTGCCAGCAGCTTACGGACTAGCTGGAGTTACGAGCAGTACTTC. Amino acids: CASSLRTSWSYEQYF.

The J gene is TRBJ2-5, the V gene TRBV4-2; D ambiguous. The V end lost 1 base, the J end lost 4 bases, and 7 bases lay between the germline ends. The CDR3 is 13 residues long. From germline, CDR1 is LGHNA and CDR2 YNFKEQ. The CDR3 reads CASSQGVIETQYF. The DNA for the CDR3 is TGTGCCAGCAGCCAAGGAGTTATAGAGACCCAGTACTTC.